This TCR beta chain was observed in a study of early T cells in non-severe SARS-CoV-2 infection. Across the whole study: Sequenced material consisted of bulk RNA (from unsorted whole blood), and chains were unpaired.

General study findings and limits: Anti-spike CD8 specificities were favored by VDJdb matching, whose results missed private and CD4 specificities.

J gave up 2 bases and V 3 bases, and 9 bases lay outside the gene matches. Germline CDR1 DFQATT, CDR2 SNEGSKA (reference sequence). This CDR3 has 15 amino acids. As regards this clonotype: Antigen: not known.

TCRdb passed the 5' RACE reads through MiXCR, listing each CDR3 protein once. Of roughly 57,000 distinct CDR3 sequences listed, about an eighth are singletons. Material: whole blood. This sequence joins TRBV20-1 and TRBJ1-2, with 7 nucleotides matching TRBD1. The clonotype was recovered from an adult who was a healthcare worker with PCR-confirmed SARS-CoV-2 infection or an uninfected control (not recorded which). The CDR3 sequence is CSARDTQGRNYGYTF. DNA for the CDR3: TGCAGTGCTAGGGACACACAGGGGCGAAACTATGGCTACACCTTC.